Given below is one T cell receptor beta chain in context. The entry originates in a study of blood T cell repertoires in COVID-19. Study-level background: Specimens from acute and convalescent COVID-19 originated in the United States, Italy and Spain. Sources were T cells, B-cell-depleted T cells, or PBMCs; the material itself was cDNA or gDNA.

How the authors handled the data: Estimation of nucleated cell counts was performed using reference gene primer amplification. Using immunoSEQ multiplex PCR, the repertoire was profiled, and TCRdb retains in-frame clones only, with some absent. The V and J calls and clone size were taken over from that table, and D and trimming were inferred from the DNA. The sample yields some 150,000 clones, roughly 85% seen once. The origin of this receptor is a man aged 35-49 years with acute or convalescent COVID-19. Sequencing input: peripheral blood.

The CDR3 sequence: CASSTRQVSSFYNEQFF. For the CDR3, the DNA is TGTGCCAGCAGCACCAGACAGGTTTCAAGTTTTTACAATGAGCAGTTCTTC. This chain links TRBV7-9 with TRBJ2-1; D possibly corresponds to TRBD1 (6 bases). The V end lost 5 bases, the J end lost 4 bases, and 21 bases lay between the germline ends. Germline CDR1 is SEHNR and CDR2 is FQNEAQ (reference sequence). The CDR3 is made up of 17 amino acids.